Listed here are 16 T cell receptor beta chains from one sample, sequenced in a study of shared clonotypes between healthy human individuals. Some clones are missing from TCRdb's copy, which holds only in-frame ones; the method was immunoSEQ multiplex PCR. Of more than 500,000 clones listed, 95% to 97% are singletons. The sample consisted of naive CD4+ T cells sorted from blood. Subset indicated: CD45RA+ positively selected. Every receptor here comes from a woman in her thirties in good health.

This chain connects TRBV30 to TRBJ2-1, with TRBD2 identical over 10 bases. The ends lost 3 bases at V and 9 bases at J; junction bases unmatched: 20. The CDR3 is 18 residues long. Germline V gene lookup returns CDR1 GTSNPN and CDR2 SVGIG (reference sequence). CDR3 sequence reads: CAWRSPSGRAKGRSEQFF. CDR3 sequence (DNA): TGTGCCTGGAGATCCCCCAGCGGGAGGGCCAAAGGTAGGAGTGAGCAGTTCTTC.

The rearrangement links TRBV2 to TRBJ2-1; D call uncertain. The CDR3 has 16 amino acids. The germline CDR1 and CDR2 sequences are SNHLY and FYNNEI. The V end lost 6 bases, the J end lost 6 bases, and 21 bases lay between the germline ends. The DNA for the CDR3 is TGTGCCAGCAGAGACCCGTCCTCACCCTCGGCCAATGAGCAGTTCTTC. Its translation: CASRDPSSPSANEQFF.

This clone was detected only once. The gene calls are TRBV27 and TRBJ2-3; tentatively, D is TRBD1 (6 bases). Trimming took 5 bases from V and 3 from J, leaving 12 bases between them. Germline V gene lookup returns CDR1 MNHEY and CDR2 SMNVEV (reference sequence). The CDR3 is 14 residues long. The CDR3 DNA follows: TGTGCCAGCAGTAACGACAGGATGACAGATACGCAGTATTTT. This encodes CASSNDRMTDTQYF.

The chain employs TRBV28 and TRBJ2-1; TRBD2 is a possible D gene (7 bases). The V gene lost 10 bases and the J gene lost 10 bases, with 20 bases spanning the gap. Germline CDR1 and CDR2: MDHEN and SYDVKM. CDR3 length: 13 amino acids. CDR3 protein: CATLGGRAREQFF. The DNA for the CDR3 is TGTGCCACCCTAGGGGGGAGGGCCAGGGAGCAGTTCTTC.

The rearrangement joins TRBV5-1 to TRBJ1-4; no clear D. The CDR3 runs 15 residues. Per germline, CDR1 SGHRS and CDR2 YFSETQ. The V end was cut by 3 bases, the J end by 1 base, with 10 bases between. CDR3 loop: CASSSGGLTNEKLFF. DNA for the CDR3: TGCGCCAGCAGCTCCGGAGGTTTAACTAATGAAAAACTGTTTTTT.

This chain uses TRBV27 with TRBJ1-2; D gene ambiguous. CDR3 length equals 15 residues. Trimming took 6 bases from V and 5 from J, leaving 19 bases between them. Per germline, CDR1 MNHEY and CDR2 SMNVEV (reference sequence). CDR3 DNA: TGTGCCAGCAGGCCCCTGGGCACGGGTGGGTATGGCTACACCTTC. It yields the protein CASRPLGTGGYGYTF.

This chain uses TRBV6-4 with TRBJ2-1; 8 bases are a match to TRBD2. J lost 1 base, V lost 4 bases, and 3 bases had no gene match. This CDR3 is built from 15 residues. Per germline, CDR1 MRHNA and CDR2 SNTAGT. The DNA for the CDR3 is TGTGCCAGCAGTGTTCTAGCGGGTTCCTACAATGAGCAGTTCTTC. This codes for CASSVLAGSYNEQFF.

The chain uses TRBV28 and TRBJ2-3; TRBD2 aligns across 14 bases. Trimming at V came to 4 bases and at J to 7 bases, leaving 7 bases not matched to a gene. Germline V CDR1 and CDR2: MDHEN, SYDVKM. The CDR3 sequence is 16 residues long. DNA for the CDR3: TGTGCCAGCAGTTCTGGGACTAGCGGGAGATGGAATACGCAGTATTTT. Translated: CASSSGTSGRWNTQYF.

The chain recombines TRBV15 with TRBJ2-3, with 7 positions matching TRBD1. V trimming: 0 bases; J trimming: 2 bases; junction bases outside the gene matches: 2. Germline lookup yields CDR1 LNHNV and CDR2 YYDKDF (reference sequence). The CDR3 loop spans 15 amino acids. CDR3: CATSREGQTTDTQYF. The CDR3 nucleotides are TGTGCCACCAGCAGAGAGGGACAGACCACAGATACGCAGTATTTT. Filled out from reference TRBV15 and TRBJ2-3, the complete variable domain reads DAMVIQNPRYQVTQFGKPVTLSCSQTLNHNVMYWYQQKSSQAPKLLFHYYDKDFNNEADTPDNFQSRRPNTSFCFLDIRSPGLGDTAMYLCATSREGQTTDTQYFGPGTRLTVL.

For this clone: Other DNA variants within this sample encode the same CDR3. CDR3 sequence (DNA): TGTGCCAGCAGTTCCCTGGGACAGAATTATGGCTACACCTTC. Its translation is CASSSLGQNYGYTF. V and J are TRBV6-5 and TRBJ1-2; 7 bases align to TRBD1. The CDR3 sequence is 14 residues long. J was trimmed by 5 bases and V by 4 bases; bases with no gene match: 7. Germline CDR1 and CDR2: MNHEY and SVGAGI.

This sequence joins TRBV6-5 and TRBJ1-1; no firm D call. Trimming took off 0 bases at V and 3 bases at J, with 14 bases between the two ends. Germline V gene sequence: CDR1 MNHEY, CDR2 SVGAGI. CDR3 length equals 16 residues. CDR3 region: CASSYSIAVDDTEAFF. The CDR3, as DNA: TGTGCCAGCAGTTACTCGATCGCGGTGGACGACACTGAAGCTTTCTTT.

With respect to this clone: The germline gene is not matched at one end of the junction; a read error may be the cause. This chain links TRBV27 with TRBJ1-2, with D perhaps TRBD1 (5 bases). The CDR3 has 13 amino acids. Germline V CDR1 and CDR2: MNHEY, SMNVEV (reference sequence). The CDR3 region is CASSYQGYYDYTF. CDR3 in DNA: TGTGCCAGCAGTTATCAGGGATATTATGACTACACCTTC.

The chain has TRBV4-1 and TRBJ1-1; D may be TRBD1 (5 bases). Trimming cost V 3 bases and J 1 base, with 12 bases left between them. CDR1 and CDR2 (germline): MGHRA, YSYEKL. The CDR3 is 15 amino acids. The CDR3 sequence: CASSHEDRRNTEAFF. DNA of the CDR3: TGCGCCAGCAGCCATGAAGACAGAAGGAACACTGAAGCTTTCTTT.

The chain links TRBV5-4 to TRBJ2-3, with D unclear. V was cut by 1 base and J by 0 bases, with 6 bases left in between. CDR3 length: 14 amino acids. Germline V CDR1 and CDR2: SGHNT, YYREEE (reference sequence). CDR3 amino acids: CASSLFGSTDTQYF. The CDR3 nucleotides read TGTGCCAGCAGCTTGTTCGGGAGCACAGATACGCAGTATTTT.

This chain connects TRBV10-3 to TRBJ2-5; D unclear. This CDR3 comprises 12 residues. Germline CDR1 is ENHRY and CDR2 is SYGVKD. V lost 2 bases and J 5 bases, leaving 6 bases between the germline ends. Here the CDR3 reads CAISEGVETQYF. The CDR3 region has the DNA TGTGCCATCAGTGAGGGGGTCGAGACCCAGTACTTC.

V gene TRBV19 combines with J gene TRBJ2-3; TRBD2 aligns across 14 bases. Trimming cost V 3 bases and J 3 bases; bases outside gene matches: 11. The CDR3 spans 19 residues. Germline lookup yields CDR1 LNHDA and CDR2 SQIVND (reference sequence). The DNA of the CDR3 is TGTGCCAGTAGTATCGGCGGGACTAGCGGGAGAGTAGGGACAGATACGCAGTATTTT. As protein: CASSIGGTSGRVGTDTQYF.